This T cell receptor beta chain was identified during a study of T cell responses to AZD1222 COVID-19 vaccine. TCRdb's copy holds only in-frame clones and misses some; the assay was immunoSEQ multiplex PCR. The table lists approximately 140,000 clones, roughly nine tenths of them singletons, with more than 1.2% in the top ten. The germline V gene encodes CDR1 LNHDA and CDR2 SQIVND (reference sequence). The CDR3 has 17 amino acids. V dropped 2 bases and J dropped 1 base, with 17 bases sitting between them. The chain uses TRBV19 and TRBJ1-2; D is ambiguous. The receptor's source is an adult in good health. The source material was peripheral blood, sampled on day 0 of AZD1222 vaccination. The CDR3 is CASSIFPSWQNNYGYTF. CDR3 nucleotides: TGTGCCAGTAGTATATTTCCTTCGTGGCAGAATAACTATGGCTACACCTTC.